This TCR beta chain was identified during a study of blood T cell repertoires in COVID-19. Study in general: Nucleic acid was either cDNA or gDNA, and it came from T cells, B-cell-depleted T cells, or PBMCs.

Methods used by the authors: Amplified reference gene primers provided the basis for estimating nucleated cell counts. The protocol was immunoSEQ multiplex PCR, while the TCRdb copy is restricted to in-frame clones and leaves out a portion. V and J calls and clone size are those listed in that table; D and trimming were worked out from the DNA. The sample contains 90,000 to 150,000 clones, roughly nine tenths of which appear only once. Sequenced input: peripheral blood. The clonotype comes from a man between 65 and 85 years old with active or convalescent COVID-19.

The DNA of the CDR3 is TGTGCCAGCAGCACAGGCCCGAACACCGGGGAGCTGTTTTTT. It encodes CASSTGPNTGELFF. V usage is TRBV9 and J usage is TRBJ2-2; D might be TRBD1 (5 bases). This CDR3 has 14 residues. Germline V gene lookup returns CDR1 SGDLS and CDR2 YYNGEE. Trimming stripped 4 bases from V and 0 bases from J, with 7 bases between.